The clone carrying this TCR beta chain was seen repeatedly, ten times or more. The target antigen is unknown. The data derive from a study of Graves' ophthalmopathy and Graves' hyperthyroidism. Study-level points and caveats: Most expanded clonotypes in thyroid above 0.001 frequency also showed up in blood. Ophthalmopathy progression prediction by the model yielded a sensitivity of 70.59% and a specificity of 72.22%.

Researchers took RNA transcripts and amplified TCR beta CDR3 regions from them. A first-round RT-PCR used HTBI primers, followed by a second-round multiplex PCR. Via MiXCR, TCRdb re-called the multiplex PCR reads, giving one row per CDR3 protein. The sample records some 410,000 distinct CDR3 sequences, 21% being singletons. Patients were excluded if they had other autoimmune diseases or uncontrolled infections, and likewise if pregnancy or lactation applied. V dropped 7 bases and J dropped 7 bases, with 16 bases sitting between them. Germline V CDR1 and CDR2: MNHEY, SVGEGT. The CDR3 totals 14 residues.

The V call is TRBV6-2 or TRBV6-3, the J call TRBJ2-2; D gene unclear. This TCR was recovered from a woman under 30 with stable Graves' hyperthyroidism. Sequenced input: peripheral blood. Written as DNA, the CDR3 is TGTGCCAGCAAGACACCCAACTTTGACGGGGAGCTGTTTTTT. Translating it yields CASKTPNFDGELFF.